This TCR beta chain was sequenced for a study of Ad26.COV2.S vaccination and SARS-CoV-2 variants. Looking at the study overall: Donor allocation was to the COV1001 Ad26.COV2.S trial arm. Whole-study results and caveats: Responses of spike-specific T cells (both CD8+ and CD4+) reportedly showed substantial breadth after vaccination.

The CDR3 extends over 16 amino acids. CDR1 and CDR2 (germline): SGHVS, FNYEAQ. V was clipped by 5 bases and J by 6 bases, with 20 bases between them. This table comes from immunoSEQ multiplex PCR, and its TCRdb copy is limited to in-frame clones, with some not included. This table holds around 340,000 clones, roughly nine tenths found once. As for treatment: approximately 18 received Ad26.COV2.S at low or high dose, single or two shots; about 5 received placebo; per-sample allocation not given. After the first vaccine or placebo injection, samples were drawn on day 63. The administered vaccine (an Ad26 vector) expressed Wuhan-strain SARS-CoV-2 spike. Of note for this clone: Antigen: not known.

The sequencing here drew on peripheral blood, taken in a trial of Ad26.COV2.S vaccine versus placebo. The genes are TRBV7-6 and TRBJ2-1, with D unresolved. This receptor was taken from a person aged 18-60 years who received the Ad26.COV2.S COVID-19 vaccine or a placebo. CDR3 residues: CASSPLSLTESNEQFF. The CDR3, as DNA: TGTGCCAGCAGCCCCCTTTCTCTGACCGAGAGCAATGAGCAGTTCTTC. The entire variable domain, with the rest obtained from reference TRBV7-6 and TRBJ2-1, is as follows: GAGVSQSPRYKVTKRGQDVALRCDPISGHVSLYWYRQALGQGPEFLTYFNYEAQQDKSGLPNDRFSAERPEGSISTLTIQRTEQRDSAMYRCASSPLSLTESNEQFFGPGTRLTVL.